This T cell receptor beta chain originates from a study of blood T cell repertoires in COVID-19. Study details: Samples taken during acute and convalescent COVID-19 were collected in the United States, Italy and Spain. The cDNA or gDNA used as material had been derived from T cells, B-cell-depleted T cells, or PBMCs.

V was pared by 4 bases and J by 2 bases, with 7 bases of the junction left unmatched. Germline V gene data show CDR1 as KGHDR and CDR2 as SFDVKD. The CDR3 is 17 amino acids. TCRdb's table, derived via immunoSEQ multiplex PCR, lists solely in-frame clones and lacks some. The table has fewer than 50,000 clones, around 90% seen once; the top ten hold 20% to 30%. The specimen sequenced was peripheral blood. The V call is TRBV24-1, the J call TRBJ2-3, with 11 bases matching TRBD1. This TCR derives from a man aged 55-75 years with active or convalescent COVID-19. CDR3 nucleotides: TGTGCCACCAGTGAACCCGGGACAGGGGGACTCACAGATACGCAGTATTTT. Translation gives CATSEPGTGGLTDTQYF.